This TCR beta chain came from a study of siplizumab effects on memory and regulatory T cells. Study-wide points: Assignment of a naive or memory phenotype failed for roughly 80-95% of the proliferating CD4+ or CD8+ clones.

The data were produced by immunoSEQ multiplex PCR, yet TCRdb's version contains in-frame clones alone and is incomplete. The sample consists of roughly 64,000 clones, 90% to 98% of them appearing once. Turning to this clone: Its target is unknown.

Germline V CDR1 and CDR2: LNHDA, SQIVND (reference sequence). The ends were cut back, 6 bases at V and 10 bases at J, with 24 bases in the middle. The CDR3 runs 15 residues. What was sequenced was naive CD8+ T cells sorted from blood. The rearrangement joins TRBV19 to TRBJ2-5, with D possibly being TRBD2 (8 bases). This clonotype was obtained from a human donor in good health. This chain's CDR3 is CASRTGTRGQGSQYF. Written as DNA, the CDR3 is TGTGCCAGTAGGACCGGGACTAGGGGGCAAGGGAGCCAGTACTTC.